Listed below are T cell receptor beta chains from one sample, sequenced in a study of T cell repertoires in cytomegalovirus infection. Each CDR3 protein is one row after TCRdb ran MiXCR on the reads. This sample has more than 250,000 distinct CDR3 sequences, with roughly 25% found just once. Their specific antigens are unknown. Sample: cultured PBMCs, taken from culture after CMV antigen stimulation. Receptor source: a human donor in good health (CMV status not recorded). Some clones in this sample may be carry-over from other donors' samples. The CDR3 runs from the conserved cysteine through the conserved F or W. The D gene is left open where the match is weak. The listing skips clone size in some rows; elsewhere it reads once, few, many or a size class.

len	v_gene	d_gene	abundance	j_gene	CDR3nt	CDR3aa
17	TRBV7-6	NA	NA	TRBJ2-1	TGTGCCAGCAGCTTAGCGGGTTTGTTAGAGGCCTACAATGAGCAGTTCTTC	CASSLAGLLEAYNEQFF
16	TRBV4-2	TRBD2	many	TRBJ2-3	TGTGCCAGCAGCCAAGTTCTAGCGGGGAACACAGATACGCAGTATTTT	CASSQVLAGNTDTQYF
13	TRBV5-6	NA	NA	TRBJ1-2	TGTGCCAGCAGCTTTGGCGACCTATATGGCTACACCTTC	CASSFGDLYGYTF
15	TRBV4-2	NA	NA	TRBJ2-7	TGTGCCAGCAGCCAAGATCTGGGGGAGGTCTACGAGCAGTACTTC	CASSQDLGEVYEQYF
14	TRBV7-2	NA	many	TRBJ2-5	TGTGCCAGCAGCTTAGGGGGGGCGTGGGAGACCCAGTACTTC	CASSLGGAWETQYF
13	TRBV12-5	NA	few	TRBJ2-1	TGTGCTAGTGGTTTGGCCACATACAATGAACAGTTCTTC	CASGLATYNEQFF
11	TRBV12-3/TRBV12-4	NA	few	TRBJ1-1	TGTGCCAGCTGGACGAACACTGAAGCTTTCTTT	CASWTNTEAFF
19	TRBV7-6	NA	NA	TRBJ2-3	TGTGCCAGCACCCCGCTCCTCGCAGGGAGAATAATAAGCACAGATACGCAGTATTTT	CASTPLLAGRIISTDTQYF
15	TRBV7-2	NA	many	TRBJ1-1	TGTGCCAGCAGCCCCGGACAGATTAAGGGGACTGAAGCTTTCTTT	CASSPGQIKGTEAFF
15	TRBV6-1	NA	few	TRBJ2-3	TGTGCCAGCACCCCGGGGGACTCTAGCACAGATACGCAGTATTTT	CASTPGDSSTDTQYF
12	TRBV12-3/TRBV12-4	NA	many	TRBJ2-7	TGTGCCAGCAGTTTTATGAGCTACGAGCAGTACTTC	CASSFMSYEQYF
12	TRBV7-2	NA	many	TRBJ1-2	TGTGCCAGCAGCTTAAATCGGGGTGGCTACACCTTC	CASSLNRGGYTF
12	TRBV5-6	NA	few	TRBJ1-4	TGTGCCAGCAGGCGCGAAAGTGAAAAACTGTTTTTT	CASRRESEKLFF
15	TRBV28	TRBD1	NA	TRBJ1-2	TGTGCCAGCAGCCCTGAAGGGGGCCGCTTATATGGCTACACCTTC	CASSPEGGRLYGYTF
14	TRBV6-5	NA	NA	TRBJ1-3	TGTGCCAGCAGTTACGCGATACCTGGAAACACCATATATTTT	CASSYAIPGNTIYF
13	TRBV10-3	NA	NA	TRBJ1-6	TGTGCCATCAGTGCTGGGCCGGATTCACCCCTCCACTTT	CAISAGPDSPLHF
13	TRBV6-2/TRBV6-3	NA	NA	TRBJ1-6	TGTGCCAGCAATGGACAGCCCTATTCACCCCTCCACTTT	CASNGQPYSPLHF
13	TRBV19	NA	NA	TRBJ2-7	TGTGCCAGCCGGAATGGGGGCACCTACGAGCAGTACTTC	CASRNGGTYEQYF
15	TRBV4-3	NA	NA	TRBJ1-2	TGCGCCAGCAGCCAAGATGGGGGCAGGGTCTATGGCTACACCTTC	CASSQDGGRVYGYTF
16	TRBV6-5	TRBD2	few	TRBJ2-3	TGTGCCAGCAGTTACTCCCTGCTAGCGGGATCAGATACGCAGTATTTT	CASSYSLLAGSDTQYF
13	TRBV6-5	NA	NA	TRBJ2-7	TGTGCCAGCAGTCTAAGTCCTCATTACGAGCAGTACTTC	CASSLSPHYEQYF
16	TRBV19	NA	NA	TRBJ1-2	TGTGCCAGTAGTACCCCCCCCGGCCCCGGGAACTATGGCTACACCTTC	CASSTPPGPGNYGYTF
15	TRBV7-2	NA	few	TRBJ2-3	TGTGCCAGCAGCATGGACTCAAAGTATGCAGATACGCAGTATTTT	CASSMDSKYADTQYF
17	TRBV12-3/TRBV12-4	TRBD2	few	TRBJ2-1	TGTGCCAGCAGTCCCTCCTCAGCGGGAGACAGTTGGAATGAGCAGTTCTTC	CASSPSSAGDSWNEQFF
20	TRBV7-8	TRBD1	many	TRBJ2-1	TGTGCCAGCAGCCTAGTTAGGGGGCAGGGGGCTTCTTGGGCCCCCCTCCTTGTATTCTTC	CASSLVRGQGASWAPLLVFF
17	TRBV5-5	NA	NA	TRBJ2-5	TGTGCCAGCAGCTTGGGGAGAATATCTTTAACGGAGGAGACCCAGTACTTC	CASSLGRISLTEETQYF
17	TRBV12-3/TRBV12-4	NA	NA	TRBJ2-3	TGTGCCAGCAGTCCGTATGACCGCCTTGTCGCGTCTCCGACGCAGTATTTT	CASSPYDRLVASPTQYF
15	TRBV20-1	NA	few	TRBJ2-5	TGCAGTTCCTGGGGGCCGGGCAGGGATCAAGAGACCCAGTACTTC	CSSWGPGRDQETQYF
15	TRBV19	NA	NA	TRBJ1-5	TGTGCCAGTAGTATGGGTGGAGGGGCAGATCAGCCCCAGCATTTT	CASSMGGGADQPQHF
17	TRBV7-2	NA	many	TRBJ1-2	TGTGCCAGCAGCCAGGGCCCAAGGGACGGACAAAACTATGGCTACACCTTC	CASSQGPRDGQNYGYTF
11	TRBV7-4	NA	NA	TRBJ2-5	TGTGCCAGCAGACTAGACAGGCACCTGGACTTC	CASRLDRHLDF
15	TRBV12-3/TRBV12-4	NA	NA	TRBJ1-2	TGTGCCAGCAGCCCAACAGGGACCCTTCAGTATGGCTACACCTTC	CASSPTGTLQYGYTF
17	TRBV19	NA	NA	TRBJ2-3	TGTGCCAGTAGTATTGGGGGATTGGCCCTGAGGGCAGATACGCAGTATTTT	CASSIGGLALRADTQYF
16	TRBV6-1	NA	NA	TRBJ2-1	TGTGCCAGCAGTGAAGTGGCAGGGGATATGGGCAATGAGCAGTTCTTC	CASSEVAGDMGNEQFF
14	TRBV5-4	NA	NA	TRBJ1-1	TGTGCCAGCAGCTTGGCGTCTCTGAGGACTGAAGCTTTCTTT	CASSLASLRTEAFF
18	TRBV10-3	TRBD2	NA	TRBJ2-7	TGTGCCATCAGTAGGGGGTCGGCCGGGACTAGCGGGTTCTACGAGCAGTACTTC	CAISRGSAGTSGFYEQYF
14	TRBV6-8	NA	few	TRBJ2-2	TGTGCCAGCCCGTCAGTGACGAACACCGGGGAGCTGTTTTTT	CASPSVTNTGELFF
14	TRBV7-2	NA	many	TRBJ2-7	TGTGCCAGCAGCGTCGGGACCGGGAACTACGAGCAGTACTTC	CASSVGTGNYEQYF
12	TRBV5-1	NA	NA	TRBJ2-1	TGCGCCAGCAGCTTGAGGAGCCATGAGCAGTTCTTC	CASSLRSHEQFF